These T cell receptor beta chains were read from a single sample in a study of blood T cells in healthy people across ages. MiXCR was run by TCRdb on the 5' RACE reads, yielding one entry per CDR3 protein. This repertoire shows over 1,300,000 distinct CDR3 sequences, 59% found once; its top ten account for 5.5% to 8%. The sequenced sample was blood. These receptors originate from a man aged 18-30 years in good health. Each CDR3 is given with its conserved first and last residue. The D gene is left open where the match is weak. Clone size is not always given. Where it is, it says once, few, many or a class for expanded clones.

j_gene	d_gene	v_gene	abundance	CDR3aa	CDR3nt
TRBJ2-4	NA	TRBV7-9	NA	CASSLSGPGAKNIQYF	TGTGCCAGCAGCTTAAGCGGACCGGGAGCCAAAAACATTCAGTACTTC
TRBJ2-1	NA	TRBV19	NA	CASSMTHEQFF	TGTGCCAGTAGTATGACACATGAGCAGTTCTTC
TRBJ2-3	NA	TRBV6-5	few	CASSYSESDTQYF	TGTGCCAGCAGTTACTCGGAGTCAGATACGCAGTATTTT
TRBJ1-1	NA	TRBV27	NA	CASIDPGTNTEAFF	TGTGCCAGCATCGATCCAGGGACGAACACTGAAGCTTTCTTT
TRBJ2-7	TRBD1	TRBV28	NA	CASSFDRGTYEQYF	TGTGCCAGCAGTTTTGACAGGGGAACCTACGAGCAGTACTTC
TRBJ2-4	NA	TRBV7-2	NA	CASSLHFTLAKNIQYF	TGTGCCAGCAGCTTACACTTTACCCTAGCCAAAAACATTCAGTACTTC
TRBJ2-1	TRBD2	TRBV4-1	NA	CASSQAQREGVNSYNEQFF	TGCGCCAGCAGCCAAGCGCAGCGGGAGGGAGTGAATTCCTACAATGAGCAGTTCTTC
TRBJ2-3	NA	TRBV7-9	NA	CASVRKETSTDTQYF	TGTGCCAGCGTTCGGAAAGAAACTAGCACAGATACGCAGTATTTT
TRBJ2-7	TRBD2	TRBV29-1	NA	CSVATSGSQEQYF	TGCAGCGTAGCGACTAGCGGGAGTCAGGAGCAGTACTTC
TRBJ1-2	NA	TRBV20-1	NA	CSASVQVNYGYTF	TGCAGTGCTAGTGTCCAGGTTAACTATGGCTACACCTTC
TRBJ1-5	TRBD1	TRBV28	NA	CASRATGDSHQPQHF	TGTGCCAGCAGGGCAACGGGGGACAGCCATCAGCCCCAGCATTTT
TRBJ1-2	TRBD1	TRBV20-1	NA	CSASSETGGWGSYDYTF	TGCAGTGCTAGTTCGGAGACAGGGGGTTGGGGGAGCTATGACTACACCTTC
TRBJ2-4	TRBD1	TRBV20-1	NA	CSAGDRARNIQYF	TGCAGTGCTGGGGACAGGGCTAGAAACATTCAGTACTTC